Each of the 21 T cell receptor beta chains below was sequenced from the same sample in a study of shared clonotypes between healthy human individuals. Some clones are missing from TCRdb's copy, which holds only in-frame ones; the method was immunoSEQ multiplex PCR. The profile covers a few hundred thousand clones, with approximately 65% appearing a single time and roughly 11% taken by the ten largest. The sample taken for sequencing was memory CD4+ T cells sorted from blood. This sample's subset: CD45RA-negative fraction. These receptors were taken from a man aged 25-40 years in good health.

This clone was counted a few times. V usage is TRBV2 and J usage is TRBJ2-1; the match to TRBD2 covers 8 bases. J gave up 9 bases and V 4 bases, and 11 bases lay outside the gene matches. The V gene's germline CDR1 is SNHLY and CDR2 FYNNEI. The CDR3 is made up of 15 amino acids. The DNA of the CDR3 is TGTGCCAGCAGTGTTCGTACTAGCGGATCCAGTGAGCAGTTCTTC. As protein: CASSVRTSGSSEQFF.

At least ten counts were recorded for this clone. The genes are TRBV15 and TRBJ2-3, with TRBD2 matching over 12 bases. Trimming took 5 bases from V and 4 from J; bases not matched to a gene: 7. Germline CDR1 reads LNHNV; CDR2 reads YYDKDF (reference sequence). The length of the CDR3 is 16 residues. CDR3 in amino acids: CATSAQLAGGADTQYF. DNA for the CDR3: TGTGCCACCAGCGCACAACTAGCGGGAGGCGCAGATACGCAGTATTTT.

The rearrangement links TRBV10-1 to TRBJ2-7, with D perhaps TRBD2 (5 bases). The CDR3 consists of 13 residues. Deletions cut 4 bases from V and 6 bases from J, with 13 bases between. Germline V lookup: CDR1 WNHNN, CDR2 SYGVQD (reference sequence). DNA for the CDR3: TGCGCCAGCAGTGCCGATTGGGGAGCCGAGCAGTACTTC. It specifies CASSADWGAEQYF.

This clone was seen only a few times. The chain links TRBV7-9 to TRBJ2-7; no clear D gene. V lost 2 bases, J lost 5 bases, and 13 bases lay in between. The length of the CDR3 is 14 residues. Germline V CDR1 and CDR2: SEHNR, FQNEAQ (reference sequence). The CDR3 region is CASSLLTGADEQYF. The CDR3 coding sequence is TGTGCCAGCAGCTTATTAACGGGTGCAGACGAGCAGTACTTC.

The V gene is TRBV10-3, the J gene TRBJ2-1, with 13 nucleotides matching TRBD2. Looked up from germline, CDR1 is ENHRY and CDR2 is SYGVKD. CDR3 length: 16 amino acids. The ends lost 6 bases at V and 3 bases at J; junction bases unmatched: 5. The CDR3 DNA sequence: TGTGCCATCAGCGGGACTAGCGGGGTGGGCTACAATGAGCAGTTCTTC. This translates into CAISGTSGVGYNEQFF.

The chain combines TRBV29-1 with TRBJ2-5; the match to TRBD1 covers 7 bases. The V segment lost 7 bases and the J segment 3 bases; nucleotides outside the gene matches: 11. The CDR3 has 14 amino acids. Per germline, CDR1 SQVTM and CDR2 ANQGSEA. The CDR3 here is CSAPRTGSKETQYF. The CDR3 DNA sequence: TGCAGCGCACCCCGGACAGGTAGTAAAGAGACCCAGTACTTC. Drawing the rest from reference TRBV29-1 and TRBJ2-5, the complete variable domain is SAVISQKPSRDICQRGTSLTIQCQVDSQVTMMFWYRQQPGQSLTLIATANQGSEATYESGFVIDKFPISRPNLTFSTLTVSNMSPEDSSIYLCSAPRTGSKETQYFGPGTRLLVL.

The CDR3 nucleotides are TGCAGCGTTGGGGCCGGGATCAACACCGGGGAGCTGTTTTTT. This sequence encodes CSVGAGINTGELFF. V is TRBV29-1 and J is TRBJ2-2, with D perhaps matching TRBD2 (5 bases). V was pared by 4 bases and J by 2 bases, with 11 bases between. The CDR3 loop spans 14 amino acids. The germline V gene encodes CDR1 SQVTM and CDR2 ANQGSEA.

In the case of this clone: At one end the junction does not follow the germline gene, possibly because of a read error. J is TRBJ2-5 and V is TRBV7-7, with D possibly matching TRBD1 (6 bases). CDR1 and CDR2 from the germline V gene are SSHAT and FNYEAQ (reference sequence). The CDR3 consists of 14 residues. The CDR3 DNA reads as TGTGCTAGCAGTGTCGACAGGCTGGAAGAGACCCAGTACTTC. Residues: CASSVDRLEETQYF.

There are a few counts of this clone. V is TRBV7-9 and J is TRBJ2-2, with a tentative D call TRBD2 (6 bases). Germline values: CDR1 SEHNR, CDR2 FQNEAQ (reference sequence). The CDR3 is 15 residues long. V was clipped by 3 bases and J by 6 bases, with 14 bases between them. CDR3 DNA sequence: TGTGCCAGCAGCTTCCGTACTAGCTACGCCGGGGAGCTGTTTTTT. Translation gives CASSFRTSYAGELFF.

The rearrangement uses TRBV5-4 and TRBJ2-1, with TRBD2 as a possible D gene (6 bases). The CDR3 spans 17 residues. Germline V lookup: CDR1 SGHNT, CDR2 YYREEE (reference sequence). V was trimmed by 4 bases and J by 4 bases, leaving 21 bases between them. CDR3 nucleotide sequence: TGTGCCAGCAGCCCAGTAGGTACTGGGGCGGGGTACAATGAGCAGTTCTTC. This encodes CASSPVGTGAGYNEQFF.

Many counts were recorded for this clone. Other DNA sequences of this sample code for an identical CDR3. CDR3 in DNA: TGTGCCAGCAGGGGGAGGCCTGAAGCTTTCTTT. Translating it yields CASRGRPEAFF. The chain links TRBV28 to TRBJ1-1, with unresolved D. The germline V gene has CDR1 MDHEN and CDR2 SYDVKM. The CDR3 covers 11 residues. The V and J ends lost 6 bases and 6 bases respectively, with 8 bases between them.

To note about this clone: One base away lies a much larger clone, so this may be a sequencing read error. This CDR3 is also generated by other DNA sequences in the sample. V gene TRBV7-9 combines with J gene TRBJ2-3; no clear D gene. Germline CDR1 is SEHNR and CDR2 is FQNEAQ (reference sequence). CDR3 size: 14 residues. The CDR3 is CASSLSQPADTQYF. The CDR3 nucleotides are TGCGCCAGCAGCTTATCTCAGCCGGCAGATACGCAGTATTTT.

V is TRBV15 and J is TRBJ2-2; 11 bases line up with TRBD2. V lost 4 bases and J lost 1; bases outside the gene matches: 8. This CDR3 has 18 residues. CDR1 is LNHNV and CDR2 is YYDKDF in the germline V gene (reference sequence). The CDR3, as DNA: TGTGCCACCAGCACGTTAGCGGGAGGGCTCTTGAACACCGGGGAGCTGTTTTTT. Residues: CATSTLAGGLLNTGELFF.

The gene calls are TRBV28 and TRBJ2-1; tentatively, D is TRBD2 (5 bases). The V end was cut by 5 bases, the J end by 6 bases, with 17 bases between. The CDR3 runs 15 residues. The germline gives CDR1 MDHEN, CDR2 SYDVKM. This CDR3 reads CASSTITGILNEQFF. CDR3 sequence (DNA): TGTGCCAGCAGTACAATAACCGGGATTCTCAATGAGCAGTTCTTC.

The chain links TRBV4-1 to TRBJ2-3, with D unresolved. V dropped 6 bases and J dropped 4 bases, with 20 bases sitting between them. CDR1 is MGHRA and CDR2 is YSYEKL in the germline V gene. This CDR3 is built from 16 residues. For the CDR3, the DNA is TGCGCCAGCAGGAGCACCGTCCTCACCAGTCCAGATACGCAGTATTTT. This translates into CASRSTVLTSPDTQYF.

This chain links TRBV15 with TRBJ2-1, with unresolved D. Germline lookup yields CDR1 LNHNV and CDR2 YYDKDF (reference sequence). V dropped 11 bases and J dropped 4 bases, with 24 bases sitting between them. The CDR3 totals 16 residues. The CDR3 nucleotides are TGTGCCGCCAAATGGGGTGGCGGATGGAATTACAATGAGCAGTTCTTC. This gives the protein CAAKWGGGWNYNEQFF.

This sequence joins TRBV11-3 and TRBJ2-7, with 10 bases identical to TRBD2. Looked up from germline, CDR1 is SGHNT and CDR2 is YENEEA. The CDR3 is 14 amino acids. V trimming: 4 bases; J trimming: 3 bases; junction bases outside the gene matches: 3. CDR3 in amino acids: CASSWGLAYYEQYF. Written as DNA, the CDR3 is TGTGCCAGCAGCTGGGGACTAGCGTACTACGAGCAGTACTTC.

The chain's CDR3 is CAWSIGQGGYEQYF. The CDR3 DNA sequence: TGTGCCTGGAGCATCGGTCAGGGGGGATACGAGCAGTACTTC. This chain connects TRBV30 to TRBJ2-7; D might be TRBD1 (7 bases). The CDR3 runs to 14 residues. Trimming took off 3 bases at V and 4 bases at J, with 16 bases between the two ends. Germline V gives CDR1 GTSNPN, CDR2 SVGIG (reference sequence). Variable domain in full (rest from reference TRBV30 and TRBJ2-7): SQTIHQWPATLVQPVGSPLSLECTVEGTSNPNLYWYRQAAGRGLQLLFYSVGIGQISSEVPQNLSASRPQDRQFILSSKKLLLSDSGFYLCAWSIGQGGYEQYFGPGTRLTVT.

The rearrangement links TRBV6-6 to TRBJ1-4, with a weak D call TRBD1 (5 bases). Germline V lookup: CDR1 MNHNY, CDR2 SVGAGI (reference sequence). The CDR3 contains 16 residues. Between the trimmed V and J ends, which lost 2 bases and 0 bases, there was a span of 10 bases. CDR3 DNA: TGTGCCAGCAGTTACGGGGGATCCGCAACTAATGAAAAACTGTTTTTT. The encoded protein is CASSYGGSATNEKLFF.

This clone was recorded once. The chain joins TRBV27 to TRBJ2-7, with D possibly being TRBD2 (6 bases). The V gene lost 4 bases and the J gene lost 1 base, with 29 bases spanning the gap. Germline V CDR1 and CDR2: MNHEY, SMNVEV (reference sequence). The CDR3 is 20 amino acids. The CDR3: CASSSVTPTDWGVTSYEQYF. The CDR3 bases are TGTGCCAGCAGTTCCGTAACCCCCACGGACTGGGGGGTAACTTCCTACGAGCAGTACTTC.

The V call is TRBV28, the J call TRBJ1-2; D unresolved. The CDR3 has 14 residues. The germline V gene has CDR1 MDHEN and CDR2 SYDVKM. V was pared by 3 bases and J by 10 bases, with 18 bases between. The CDR3 DNA is TGTGCCAGCAGTTTCTTCGGCGAGGGAATTGCCTACACCTTC. It translates to CASSFFGEGIAYTF.